This TCR beta chain is drawn from a study of T cell responses to AZD1222 COVID-19 vaccine (dated by TCRdb to the early 2020s). For the wider study: AZD1222 recipients given second doses at about 4 weeks or at about 12 weeks were pooled, since spike-specific TCR depth and breadth were not found to differ between the two schedules. TCR sequencing was performed for 230 to 250 trial participants, of whom about 200 were given two doses of AZD1222 and 26 were given two doses of MenACWY control vaccine. Enrollment into the trials was organized by age into subgroups of 18-55, 56-69 and 70-plus years, and those subgroups contained approximately 150, 30 and 60 TCR-sequenced participants, respectively.

The CDR3 regions of human TCRbeta chains were analyzed by immunosequencing. In the paper's pipeline: TCRs in the repertoires were matched against a reference library of SARS-CoV-2-specific TCRs that had been generated with the MIRA antigen-specificity platform. Breadth was defined as the fraction of unique TCRs that were SARS-CoV-2-associated, and depth was defined as the fraction of total T cells that were SARS-CoV-2-associated. Each spike-specific TCR was assigned to its reactive spike region and to a CD4 or CD8 class using the MIRA data. Log10-transformed breadth and depth values were compared by one-way ANOVA with Sidak's multiple comparisons tests. The table was pulled from immuneACCESS by TCRdb, which kept in-frame rearrangements only. Such tables lose some clones; where checked, under half of the loss comes from unresolved V genes, and the rest has no known cause. From that table come the V and J calls and clone size; the DNA was used to work out D and trimming. The sample table contains about 110,000 clones; only one count was recorded for 88% of them. About 1.6% of the sample rests with the top ten.

With regard to this clone: Its antigen remains unidentified. No quality values exist for individual bases; no much larger clone is one base distant.

V is cut back by 5 bases and J by 2 bases, with 6 bases in the junction unmatched. Based on the germline V gene (reference sequence), the CDR1 and CDR2 sequences are GTSNPN and SVGIG. Its CDR3 holds 14 amino acids, cysteine through phenylalanine. Here the CDR3 DNA is all that survives: 42 bases in frame from base 1. The paper as a whole reports these results and caveats: After two AZD1222 doses, both the breadth and the depth of spike-specific TCRs were significantly higher than at day 0 and than in MenACWY recipients. The 56-69-year group was small, and its depth increase did not reach significance, likely because of low power. Participants were mostly white British, with more females than males. The authors suggested clonal diversity may have been underestimated. Because no day 14 peak-response samples were available, the repertoires could be characterized only after the peak T cell response. CD4 TCRs associated with the vaccine covered the entire spike protein, and the dominant responses were in regions 160-218 and 743-854. Epitopes outside the regions mutated in the B.1.351 and B.1.1.7 variants were reportedly recognized by nearly half of the unique spike-specific TCRs. Only a handful of AZD1222 recipients were SARS-CoV-2 seropositive at baseline, limiting conclusions about previously exposed vaccinees.

Explained via the paper, the time point label denotes: baseline before first vaccination. Vaccinee samples came from UK trials COV001 and COV002, including a single-blind randomized controlled phase 2/3 trial of AZD1222 (ChAdOx1 nCoV-19) in healthy adults. For TCRbeta chain sequencing, PBMC samples from trial participants were taken at day 0 and at day 28 after the second dose. The material was peripheral blood, obtained on day 0 of AZD1222 vaccination. This receptor chain uses TRBV30 and TRBJ1-5, with 7 bases aligning to TRBD1. This clonotype was obtained from an adult in good health. The sequence in DNA is TGTGCCTGGTCAAGAACAGGGGGCAATCAGCCCCAGCATTTT. Translated, it reads CAWSRTGGNQPQHF.